Included here is one T cell receptor (beta chain) sequence, with context. Its antigen is still unknown. Clones were sequenced by immunoSEQ multiplex PCR, and TCRdb holds only the in-frame ones, with some missing. The profile shows nearly 500,000 clones, approximately 80% of them singletons. The V and J ends lost 3 bases and 1 base respectively, with 6 bases between them. CDR3 length: 14 residues. The germline CDR1 and CDR2 sequences are LGHNA and YSLEER. The source of the sample is a study of shared clonotypes between healthy human individuals. Genomic DNA, for the unsorted samples, came from roughly 94 million PBMCs. Study findings and constraints: Among donors, the sharing of clonotypes was expected to be influenced by sequencing depth.

The sequence derives from a woman aged 40-49 years in good health. Some clones in this sample may be carry-over from other donors' samples. The V call is TRBV4-3, the J call TRBJ2-2; D unclear. The sequencing input was PBMCs. The CDR3: CASSQTRNTGELFF. CDR3 nucleotides: TGCGCCAGCAGCCAGACGCGGAACACCGGGGAGCTGTTTTTT.